This note documents a single TCR beta chain sequence. Its antigen is undetermined. For TCRbeta, the library was prepared with unique molecular identifiers. TCRdb analysed the PCR reads with MiXCR anew, one entry per CDR3 protein. The sample lists some 310,000 distinct CDR3 sequences, around 25% occurring once. These data come from a study of T-cell reconstitution after alpha-beta-depleted transplantation in children. Whole-study findings and limits: At around two months after transplant, the alpha-beta T cells were reportedly derived from several hundred expanded clones that came from non-depleted graft cells. There were some patients whose high TCRbeta diversity at day 60 came from surviving recipient T cells and thymic progenitors. Counts and diversity of T cells one year after transplant came mostly from newly produced T cells.

The CDR3 spans 11 residues. CDR1 and CDR2 (germline): SQVTM, ANQGSEA. The receptor was derived from a male patient between 5 and 17 years old who had a stem cell transplant for acute lymphoblastic leukemia, so the T cells may come from the graft donor. The sequenced sample was PBMCs, mostly from graft donor cells, obtained 180 days after TCRalphabeta/CD19-depleted stem cell transplant. The V gene is TRBV29-1, the J gene TRBJ2-2; TRBD2 matches 7 bases. The CDR3 loop reads CAAGTPGELFF. CDR3 sequence (DNA): TGCGCAGCGGGGACTCCCGGGGAGCTGTTTTTT.